The 18 T cell receptor beta chains in this list originate from one sample, sequenced in a study of beta chain features in type 1 diabetes. The entirety of the isolated RNA underwent reverse transcription, so expressed TCRB transcripts were sequenced. Here immunoSEQ multiplex PCR was the method, and the copy in TCRdb shows in-frame clones only, minus some. The sample includes tens of thousands of clones, about 61% seen only once; the top ten take roughly 2%. Source material: Tregs from blood. The origin of the receptors is a woman aged 18-30 years in good health.

The chain combines TRBV2 with TRBJ1-6; 11 positions agree with TRBD1. With 6 bases clipped from V and 12 bases from J, the junction kept 7 bases outside the gene matches. This CDR3 spans 14 amino acids. Germline lookup yields CDR1 SNHLY and CDR2 FYNNEI. The CDR3 bases are TGTGCCAGCAGCCCCGGGACAGGGGGTTTACCCCTCCACTTT. Protein product: CASSPGTGGLPLHF.

The rearrangement uses TRBV23-1 and TRBJ2-1; TRBD2 agrees at 7 bases. TRBV23-1 is filed as an ORF, its function uncertain. This CDR3 has 19 amino acids. Trimming cost V 0 bases and J 0 bases; bases outside gene matches: 11. DNA of the CDR3: TGCGCCAGCAGTCAATCGGGGGGAGGGGATCAATTCTCCTACAATGAGCAGTTCTTC. Protein: CASSQSGGGDQFSYNEQFF.

This clone was picked up one time. The chain employs TRBV2 and TRBJ2-1, with D perhaps matching TRBD1 (6 bases). V gave up 9 bases and J gave up 7 bases, with 7 bases separating them. The CDR3 is 10 residues long. Germline assignment: CDR1 SNHLY and CDR2 FYNNEI. CDR3 coding DNA: TGTGCCAGGGACAGTAATGAGCAGTTCTTC. It translates to CARDSNEQFF.

V gene TRBV6-1 combines with J gene TRBJ2-3; 7 bases are shared with TRBD2. Germline trimming cut 11 bases from V and 3 bases from J; bases unmatched to any gene: 11. Germline-derived CDR1 and CDR2 are MNHNS and SASEGT. The CDR3 consists of 14 residues. CDR3 bases: TGTGCCGTTCTGGGAGGGGTGTGGACAGATACGCAGTATTTT. Amino acids: CAVLGGVWTDTQYF.

The chain employs TRBV19 and TRBJ2-5, with D possibly matching TRBD1 (6 bases). Per the germline V gene, CDR1 is LNHDA and CDR2 is SQIVND (reference sequence). This CDR3 is 13 amino acids long. Trimming took 4 bases from V and 1 from J, leaving 7 bases between them. CDR3 sequence: CASSRTAQETQYF. The CDR3 DNA reads as TGTGCCAGTAGTAGGACAGCCCAAGAGACCCAGTACTTC.

The V gene is TRBV6-5, the J gene TRBJ1-2; no definite D call. Germline V gene sequence: CDR1 MNHEY, CDR2 SVGAGI. With 11 bases removed from V and 4 bases from J, the gap between germline ends came to 23 bases. CDR3 length: 15 residues. Here the CDR3 reads CASRLPGRGSYGYTF. The CDR3 DNA reads TGTGCCTCCAGGCTGCCAGGCCGAGGGAGCTATGGCTACACCTTC.

J is TRBJ1-4 and V is TRBV6-5; 9 bases match TRBD1. Per germline, CDR1 MNHEY and CDR2 SVGAGI. The CDR3 sequence is 16 residues long. V gave up 3 bases and J gave up 4 bases; unmatched junction bases: 6. This CDR3 is CASSYVWTGDNEKLFF. Here the CDR3 DNA reads TGTGCCAGCAGTTATGTCTGGACAGGGGATAATGAAAAACTGTTTTTT.

This chain uses TRBV7-9 with TRBJ2-3, with 10 positions matching TRBD2. V dropped 1 base and J dropped 3; count of bases not matched to a gene: 10. The CDR3 is 18 amino acids. Germline CDR1 and CDR2: SEHNR and FQNEAQ (reference sequence). This chain's CDR3 is CASSLGPRSGRGTDTQYF. CDR3 bases: TGTGCCAGCAGCTTAGGGCCTCGCAGCGGGAGGGGGACAGATACGCAGTATTTT.

V is TRBV30 and J is TRBJ1-2; the D is unclear. The CDR3 has 12 residues. Trimming removed 3 bases at V and 1 base at J, with 6 bases between. The germline V gene has CDR1 GTSNPN and CDR2 SVGIG (reference sequence). CDR3 sequence: CAWRSNNYGYTF. The CDR3 DNA is TGTGCCTGGAGAAGCAATAACTATGGCTACACCTTC.

The V and J genes are TRBV7-2 and TRBJ2-7, with TRBD2 matching 12 bases. J was trimmed by 7 bases and V by 3 bases; bases with no gene match: 7. The CDR3 spans 15 residues. The germline V gene encodes CDR1 SGHTA and CDR2 FQGNSA. This chain's CDR3 is CASSFTSGGPMEQYF. The CDR3 bases are TGTGCCAGCAGCTTTACTAGCGGGGGGCCAATGGAGCAGTACTTC.

The chain has TRBV27 and TRBJ2-2, with 15 bases that match TRBD2. J lost 5 bases, V lost 1 base, and 8 bases had no gene match. The CDR3 extends over 19 amino acids. Germline CDR1 MNHEY, CDR2 SMNVEV (reference sequence). The DNA of the CDR3 is TGTGCCAGCAGTTTATTTGGGGGACTAGCGGGAGGAGGTACCGGGGAGCTGTTTTTT. The encoded protein is CASSLFGGLAGGGTGELFF.

The V gene is TRBV5-1, the J gene TRBJ1-2; 9 nucleotides match TRBD1. The CDR3 sequence is 15 residues long. Germline loops: CDR1 SGHRS, CDR2 YFSETQ. Trimming cost V 3 bases and J 7 bases; bases outside gene matches: 10. The CDR3 here is CASSYGDRGWGGYTF. In DNA form, the CDR3 reads TGCGCCAGCAGCTACGGCGACAGGGGGTGGGGTGGCTACACCTTC.

This chain uses TRBV2 with TRBJ2-7, with D unresolved. CDR3 length: 11 amino acids. Trimming removed 4 bases from V and 4 bases from J, with 5 bases in between. Germline V gives CDR1 SNHLY, CDR2 FYNNEI. For the CDR3, the DNA is TGTGCCAGCAGTGTCAATTACGAGCAGTACTTC. Residues: CASSVNYEQYF.

This rearrangement joins TRBV30 to TRBJ2-1; TRBD2 is a possible D gene (6 bases). Trimming took 5 bases from V and 6 from J, leaving 11 bases between them. The CDR3 contains 12 residues. Per the germline V gene, CDR1 is GTSNPN and CDR2 is SVGIG (reference sequence). The CDR3 coding sequence is TGTGCCTGGTGGAGGGGCGGCAATGAGCAGTTCTTC. This gives the protein CAWWRGGNEQFF.

This chain links TRBV7-2 with TRBJ2-5; 12 bases are a match to TRBD2. CDR1 is SGHTA, CDR2 FQGNSA, per germline. With 1 base clipped from V and 5 bases from J, the junction kept 8 bases outside the gene matches. The CDR3 is 17 amino acids. For the CDR3, the DNA is TGTGCCAGCAGCTTAGTGTCTAGCGGGGGGGCCGACGAGACCCAGTACTTC. This codes for CASSLVSSGGADETQYF.

V usage is TRBV4-2 and J usage is TRBJ2-3; 16 bases are a match to TRBD2. The CDR3 extends over 19 amino acids. The V gene's germline CDR1 is LGHNA and CDR2 YNFKEQ. The junction had 9 bases not matched to a gene; V was cut back by 1 base and J by 5 bases. The CDR3 sequence: CASSQVLPGLAGGRDTQYF. DNA of the CDR3: TGTGCCAGCAGCCAAGTCCTTCCGGGACTAGCGGGAGGGAGAGATACGCAGTATTTT.

The rearrangement uses TRBV6-6 and TRBJ1-3; a possible D gene is TRBD1 (6 bases). CDR3 length: 13 residues. Trimming removed 2 bases from V and 8 bases from J, with 10 bases in between. CDR1 is MNHNY and CDR2 is SVGAGI in the germline V gene (reference sequence). CDR3 nucleotides: TGTGCCAGCAGTTACACAGGGTGGGACACCATATATTTT. Amino acids: CASSYTGWDTIYF.

This chain links TRBV2 with TRBJ1-4; 7 nucleotides line up with TRBD1. Germline CDR1 SNHLY, CDR2 FYNNEI. V shed 11 bases and J 3 bases; nucleotides not matched to a gene: 6. The CDR3 runs 13 residues. In nucleotides, the CDR3 is TGTGCCTGCGGACAGGTAGCTAATGAAAAACTGTTTTTT. Translating gives CACGQVANEKLFF.